The 9 T cell receptor beta chains below all came from one sample that was sequenced in a study of human T cells and chemical hapten exposure. Time point: patch test 1, 2 weeks after DPC sensitization. Regarding treatment: therapeutic diphenylcyclopropenone sensitization with weekly scalp DPC. TCRdb analysed the RACE reads with MiXCR anew, one entry per CDR3 protein. The sample contains fewer than 95,000 distinct CDR3 sequences, over 9.5% of which appear only once. The sequenced sample was whole blood, obtained in connection with sensitization to the hapten diphenylcyclopropenone (DPC). These receptors all come from a man aged 35 to 55 with alopecia areata. Some clones in this sample may be carry-over from other donors' samples.

This clonotype appeared many times. The V and J genes are TRBV7-6 and TRBJ1-1; D remains unclear. This CDR3 contains 13 residues. Germline values: CDR1 SGHVS, CDR2 FNYEAQ. V lost 3 bases, J lost 0 bases, and 5 bases lay in between. CDR3 loop: CASSFTVNTEAFF. The CDR3 DNA follows: TGTGCCAGCAGCTTTACCGTGAACACTGAAGCTTTCTTT.

The rearrangement joins TRBV7-8 to TRBJ2-2; the D is unclear. This CDR3 spans 15 amino acids. Germline V CDR1 and CDR2: SGHVS, FQNEAQ. The V end was cut by 0 bases, the J end by 6 bases, with 11 bases between. CDR3 amino acids: CASSLADGDAGELFF. DNA of the CDR3: TGTGCCAGCAGCTTAGCGGACGGAGACGCCGGGGAGCTGTTTTTT.

There are a few counts of this clonotype. The chain carries TRBV10-3 and TRBJ1-5; D gene uncertain. V lost 5 bases to trimming and J lost 1 base, with 3 bases between them. Germline V gene lookup returns CDR1 ENHRY and CDR2 SYGVKD. This CDR3 is 12 amino acids long. As DNA, the CDR3 is TGTGCCATCAGTTCCAGCAATCAGCCCCAGCATTTT. Its protein product is CAISSSNQPQHF.

V is TRBV5-5 and J is TRBJ2-2; D unclear. The CDR3 has 15 residues. Germline-derived CDR1 and CDR2 are SGHKS and YYEKEE (reference sequence). V gave up 1 base and J gave up 1 base, with 8 bases separating them. The CDR3 reads CASSLLALNTGELFF. The DNA for the CDR3 is TGTGCCAGCAGCTTGTTGGCGCTGAACACCGGGGAGCTGTTTTTT.

Remarks on this clonotype: It may be a read error: a sequence one base away is much more abundant. The missing conserved phenylalanine or tryptophan at the end of this CDR3 makes a read error likely. The J gene is TRBJ1-1, the V gene TRBV12-3 or TRBV12-4, with 9 bases fitting TRBD1. Unmatched junction bases numbered 9, after V lost 5 bases and J lost 8 bases. This CDR3 is 14 amino acids long. Written as DNA, the CDR3 is TGTGCCAGCAGTCCAACAGGGGGCGCTTCGGAAGCTTTCTCT. It yields the protein CASSPTGGASEAFS.

This clonotype was picked up many times. The CDR3, as DNA: TGTGCCAGCAGCTCTAGGGACTCCTACAATGAGCAGTTCTTC. Protein: CASSSRDSYNEQFF. This rearrangement joins TRBV11-3 to TRBJ2-1; D gene unclear. This CDR3 comprises 14 residues. V lost 4 bases, J lost 0 bases, and 7 bases lay in between. Germline assignment: CDR1 SGHNT and CDR2 YENEEA.

The sample holds many counts of this clonotype. J is TRBJ2-1 and V is TRBV6-5, with D tentatively TRBD1 (6 bases). The V gene lost 6 bases and the J gene lost 1 base, with 13 bases spanning the gap. Germline CDR1 is MNHEY and CDR2 is SVGAGI. The CDR3 is 15 residues long. CDR3: CASRSQGGSYNEQFF. The DNA for the CDR3 is TGTGCCAGCAGATCACAGGGTGGATCCTACAATGAGCAGTTCTTC.

The chain couples TRBV29-1 to TRBJ2-7; D may match TRBD1 or TRBD2 (5 bases each). CDR3 length: 15 residues. Germline V gives CDR1 SQVTM, CDR2 ANQGSEA. With 4 bases removed from V and 1 base from J, the gap between germline ends came to 17 bases. The CDR3 nucleotides read TGCAGCGTTGTCGCCCGGGGACGGTGGTCCTACGAGCAGTACGTC. Translating gives CSVVARGRWSYEQYV.

This clonotype was seen at least ten times. The gene calls are TRBV9 and TRBJ1-1; possible D gene TRBD1, 5 bases. Germline V gives CDR1 SGDLS, CDR2 YYNGEE. The CDR3 runs to 15 residues. The germline V and J ends were trimmed by 1 base and 4 bases, with 14 bases remaining between them. The CDR3, as DNA: TGTGCCAGCAGCGTAATCCCGGGGGGAGGCACTGAAGCTTTCTTT. It encodes CASSVIPGGGTEAFF.